Sequencing of this TCR beta chain was carried out in a study of control samples from healthy donors and cancer patients. CDR3 size: 13 residues. Per germline, CDR1 GTSNPN and CDR2 SVGIG (reference sequence). The V end lost 3 bases, the J end lost 0 bases, and 9 bases lay between the germline ends. Measured with immunoSEQ multiplex PCR; TCRdb has only the in-frame clones, and not every one. This sample has roughly 130,000 clones, with about 91% found just once. The rearrangement joins TRBV30 to TRBJ2-7; D is undetermined. The clonotype comes from a man between 18 and 35 years old in good health. Sequencing was done on a sample of blood. The CDR3, as DNA: TGTGCCTGGAGGCCGCAGAGCTCCTACGAGCAGTACTTC. It specifies CAWRPQSSYEQYF.